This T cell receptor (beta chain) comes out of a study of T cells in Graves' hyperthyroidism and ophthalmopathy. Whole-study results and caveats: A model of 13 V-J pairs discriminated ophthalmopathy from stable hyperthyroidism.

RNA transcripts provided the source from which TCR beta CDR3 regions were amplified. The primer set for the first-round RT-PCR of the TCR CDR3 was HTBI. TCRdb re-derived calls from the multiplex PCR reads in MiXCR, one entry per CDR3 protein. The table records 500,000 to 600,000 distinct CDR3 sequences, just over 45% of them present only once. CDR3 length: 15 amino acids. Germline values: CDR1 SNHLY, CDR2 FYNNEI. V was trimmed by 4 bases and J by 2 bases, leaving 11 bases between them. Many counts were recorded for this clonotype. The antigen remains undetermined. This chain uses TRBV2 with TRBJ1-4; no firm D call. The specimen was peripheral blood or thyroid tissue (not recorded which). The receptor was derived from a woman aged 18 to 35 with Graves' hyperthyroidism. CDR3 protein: CASSVPGGTNEKLFF. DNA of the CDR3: TGTGCCAGCAGTGTACCCGGAGGCACTAATGAAAAACTGTTTTTT.